A selection of T cell receptor beta chains follows, all from one sample in a study of shared clonotypes between healthy human individuals. The method was immunoSEQ multiplex PCR; TCRdb's version includes in-frame clones alone and lacks a portion of them. The sample lists 1 million to 1.2 million clones, 70% to 85% occurring once. Input material: memory CD4+ T cells from PBMCs. These receptor sequences come from a man between 18 and 35 years old in good health. Some clones in this sample may be carry-over from other donors' samples. Each CDR3 is given with its conserved first and last residue. A D gene is named only where the DNA matches it firmly. Size is stated for part of the rows, as once, few or many counts, or as a class when the clone is expanded.

size	D	V	J	CDR3	DNA
.	.	TRBV20-1	TRBJ1-2	CSANGGYGYTF	TGCAGTGCTAATGGGGGTTACGGCTACACCTTC
.	.	TRBV4-2	TRBJ1-5	CASSQDAGDSNQPQHF	TGTGCCAGCAGCCAAGACGCAGGGGATAGCAATCAGCCCCAGCATTTT
.	.	TRBV29-1	TRBJ2-6	CSVRTVVSGANVLTF	TGCAGCGTACGGACGGTAGTCTCTGGGGCCAACGTCCTGACTTTC
.	.	TRBV29-1	TRBJ2-1	CSASERNEQFF	TGCAGCGCCAGCGAACGCAATGAGCAGTTCTTC
.	.	TRBV4-2	TRBJ2-1	CASSQGRDLLYNEQFF	TGTGCCAGCAGCCAAGGGAGGGACCTGCTCTACAATGAGCAGTTCTTC
.	TRBD1	TRBV6-1	TRBJ2-6	CASSEAKGALSGANVLTF	TGTGCCAGCAGTGAAGCAAAGGGGGCCCTCTCTGGGGCCAACGTCCTGACTTTC
.	TRBD1	TRBV19	TRBJ1-1	CASSIDRQGKNTEAFF	TGTGCCAGTAGTATAGACCGACAGGGGAAAAACACTGAAGCTTTCTTT
few	.	TRBV5-5	TRBJ2-1	CASSLVPEAYNEQFF	TGTGCCAGCAGCTTAGTTCCAGAGGCCTACAATGAGCAGTTCTTC
.	.	TRBV30	TRBJ2-1	CAWSTSEQFF	TGTGCCTGGTCGACTAGTGAGCAGTTCTTC
.	.	TRBV9	TRBJ2-5	CASSGAAFQETQYF	TGTGCCAGCAGCGGGGCTGCCTTTCAAGAGACCCAGTACTTC
.	TRBD1	TRBV6-1	TRBJ1-3	CASSRDRAGNTIYF	TGTGCCAGCAGTCGGGACAGGGCTGGAAACACCATATATTTT
.	.	TRBV7-6	TRBJ2-1	CASSLLGGTPHEQFF	TGTGCCAGCAGCTTACTGGGCGGGACCCCCCATGAGCAGTTCTTC
.	.	TRBV29-1	TRBJ1-4	CSVRVVNEKLFF	TGCAGCGTTCGGGTAGTCAATGAAAAACTGTTTTTT
.	TRBD2	TRBV5-1	TRBJ2-1	CASSGGTSGRRMYNEQFF	TGCGCCAGCAGCGGGGGGACTAGCGGAAGGCGGATGTACAATGAGCAGTTCTTC
.	.	TRBV19	TRBJ2-3	CASTNLVDGATDTQYF	TGTGCCAGTACCAATCTTGTGGACGGGGCCACAGATACGCAGTATTTT
.	TRBD1	TRBV7-6	TRBJ2-5	CASSQGRTGVETQYF	TGTGCCAGCAGCCAAGGCAGGACAGGGGTAGAGACCCAGTACTTC
.	.	TRBV7-9	TRBJ2-1	CASSLREPGEQFF	TGTGCCAGCAGCTTGAGGGAGCCAGGTGAGCAGTTCTTC
.	.	TRBV5-1	TRBJ2-1	CASSLVGRSDEQFF	TGCGCCAGCAGCTTGGTTGGCAGGTCCGATGAGCAGTTCTTC
.	.	TRBV4-3	TRBJ1-6	CASSQGSRVTNSPLHF	TGCGCCAGCAGCCAAGGCTCCCGGGTAACTAATTCACCCCTCCACTTT
.	.	TRBV5-1	TRBJ2-6	CASSLGQAAGANVLTF	TGCGCCAGCAGCTTGGGGCAGGCTGCTGGGGCCAACGTCCTGACTTTC
once	TRBD2	TRBV4-3	TRBJ2-1	CASSPSTLAGGYNEQFF	TGCGCCAGCAGCCCTTCAACCCTAGCGGGAGGATACAATGAGCAGTTCTTC
once	TRBD1	TRBV7-9	TRBJ2-2	CASSARQGARSAGELFF	TGTGCCAGCAGCGCCCGACAGGGGGCGCGTTCCGCCGGGGAGCTGTTTTTT
.	.	TRBV5-1	TRBJ1-6	CASSSTNSPLHF	TGCGCCAGCAGCTCAACTAATTCACCCCTCCACTTT
many	TRBD1	TRBV5-4	TRBJ2-5	CASMPQDRGRGETQYF	TGTGCCAGCATGCCCCAGGACAGGGGGCGCGGGGAGACCCAGTACTTC
.	.	TRBV7-8	TRBJ1-4	CASSFTPRTREGGKLFF	TGTGCCAGCAGCTTTACCCCACGAACACGGGAGGGCGGAAAACTGTTTTTT
.	.	TRBV5-1	TRBJ1-4	CASSLNAGSEKLFF	TGCGCCAGCAGCTTGAATGCAGGTAGTGAAAAACTGTTTTTT
.	.	TRBV5-1	TRBJ2-1	CASSLGGYNEQFF	TGCGCCAGCAGCTTGGGGGGCTACAATGAGCAGTTCTTC
few	TRBD1	TRBV2	TRBJ1-1	CASSERFSGGTEAFF	TGTGCCAGCAGTGAAAGGTTCTCAGGGGGCACTGAAGCTTTCTTT
.	TRBD2	TRBV27	TRBJ2-1	CASRGSGRENEQFF	TGTGCCAGCAGAGGTAGCGGGAGGGAGAATGAGCAGTTCTTC
few	.	TRBV25-1	TRBJ2-7	CASSDHTGHEQYF	TGTGCCAGCAGTGATCATACAGGGCACGAGCAGTACTTC
.	.	TRBV30	TRBJ1-3	CAWSVRGGPSGNTIYF	TGTGCCTGGAGTGTACGGGGGGGGCCCTCTGGAAACACCATATATTTT
few	TRBD2	TRBV18	TRBJ2-7	CASSGTSGSSYEQYF	TGTGCCAGCTCAGGGACTAGCGGGAGCTCCTACGAGCAGTACTTC
.	.	TRBV11-2	TRBJ2-7	CASSLFAGSVGEQYF	TGTGCCAGCAGCTTATTTGCAGGGTCAGTAGGCGAGCAGTACTTC
.	TRBD1	TRBV14	TRBJ1-2	CASSPRQGGGYGYTF	TGTGCCAGCAGCCCCAGACAGGGTGGCGGCTATGGCTACACCTTC
.	TRBD1	TRBV27	TRBJ1-4	CASSRTGTGLRVGEKLFF	TGTGCCAGCAGCCGAACCGGGACAGGGCTCCGGGTTGGTGAAAAACTGTTTTTT
.	.	TRBV12-1	TRBJ2-5	CASIPDAGGPEETQYF	TGTGCCAGCATTCCCGATGCGGGAGGGCCGGAAGAGACCCAGTACTTC
.	TRBD1	TRBV4-2	TRBJ1-5	CASSQGGGTGDLNQPQHF	TGTGCCAGCAGCCAAGGGGGAGGGACAGGGGACCTCAATCAGCCCCAGCATTTT
few	TRBD1	TRBV5-1	TRBJ1-1	CASSAINQGANTEAFF	TGCGCCAGCAGCGCCATTAACCAGGGGGCGAACACTGAAGCTTTCTTT
once	.	TRBV19	TRBJ2-4	CASSYSRDPLTKNIQYF	TGTGCCAGTAGTTATTCGAGGGACCCTCTTACCAAAAACATTCAGTACTTC
.	.	TRBV7-2	TRBJ1-2	CASSYENYGYTF	TGTGCCAGCAGCTATGAGAACTATGGCTACACCTTC
many	.	TRBV5-1	TRBJ1-1	CASSRSLNTEAFF	TGCGCCAGCAGTCGAAGCCTCAACACTGAAGCTTTCTTT
few	TRBD1	TRBV7-2	TRBJ1-1	CASSQGQTNTEAFF	TGTGCCAGCAGCCAGGGACAGACGAACACTGAAGCTTTCTTT
.	.	TRBV4-2	TRBJ2-3	CASSQDLQGTDTQYF	TGTGCCAGCAGCCAAGACCTACAGGGCACAGATACGCAGTATTTT
.	TRBD2	TRBV5-1	TRBJ2-1	CASSSRGSGSSWYNEQFF	TGCGCCAGCAGCAGTCGGGGTAGCGGGAGTTCTTGGTACAATGAGCAGTTCTTC
.	.	TRBV5-1	TRBJ1-1	CASSLELWTEAFF	TGCGCCAGCAGCTTGGAACTCTGGACTGAAGCTTTCTTT
once	.	TRBV20-1	TRBJ1-2	CSAGSQRSHTF	TGCAGTGCCGGGAGCCAGAGGTCCCACACCTTC
.	TRBD1	TRBV4-1	TRBJ2-7	CASSPRDRVEDEQYF	TGCGCCAGCAGCCCCAGGGACAGGGTGGAGGACGAGCAGTACTTC
once	TRBD1	TRBV6-1	TRBJ2-7	CASKGQGSYEQYF	TGTGCCAGCAAGGGACAGGGATCCTACGAGCAGTACTTC
.	.	TRBV28	TRBJ2-7	CASSRGGSGYEAQYF	TGTGCCAGCAGTAGAGGTGGGTCGGGCTACGAGGCGCAGTACTTC
few	.	TRBV30	TRBJ1-2	CAWAPGSYGYTF	TGTGCCTGGGCGCCAGGGTCCTATGGCTACACCTTC